This T cell receptor (beta chain) was sequenced in a study of vaccination and CD4 T cells after COVID-19. As concerns this clonotype: Its antigen is not known.

The study sequenced cultured CD4+ T cell DNA using the Oncomine TCR Beta short-read assay. MiXCR, applied by TCRdb to the PCR reads, yields one record per CDR3 protein. The sample contains 8,500 to 10,000 distinct CDR3 sequences, over 45% of which appear only once. Germline V lookup: CDR1 DFQATT, CDR2 SNEGSKA (reference sequence). The V end lost 2 bases, the J end lost 8 bases, and 15 bases lay between the germline ends. This CDR3 has 13 residues. Treatment denoted: roughly 11-day PBMC culture with coronavirus spike peptide pools or control peptides (ViraFEST assay). About 1.8 million PBMCs went into each well for culture with about 9.5 IU/ml IL-2 and around 10 ug/ml peptide pools.

This TCR came from a human donor who had recovered from COVID-19. Sequencing used CD4+ T cells from blood, cultured in vitro. This chain connects TRBV20-1 to TRBJ1-1; tentatively, D is TRBD1 (6 bases). The DNA of the CDR3 is TGCAGTGCTAGATCCGGGGGGGCCCTCGAAGCTTTCTTT. Residues: CSARSGGALEAFF.